This TCR beta chain derives from a study of CD8 T cells in ankylosing spondylitis. Study-wide results and caveats: Typical of ankylosing spondylitis blood, it appeared, was a TCR beta motif of under 10 highly homologous variants. Several of the motif variants were reported before in synovial fluid and blood from reactive arthritis.

Via MiXCR, TCRdb re-called the 5' RACE reads, giving one row per CDR3 protein. Of hundreds of thousands of distinct CDR3 sequences listed, 10% to 15% are singletons. This clonotype was recorded many times. The antigen is not known. The CDR3 is 12 amino acids. V lost 6 bases to trimming and J lost 10 bases, with 13 bases between them. Germline CDR1 MNHEY, CDR2 SVGAGI. Sample: blood, either unsorted or a sorted T cell fraction (not recorded which). The chain carries TRBV6-5 and TRBJ2-1; D might be TRBD2 (6 bases). This receptor was obtained from a male donor with ankylosing spondylitis. CDR3 residues: CASRHTGGEQFF. The CDR3 DNA sequence: TGTGCCAGCAGACACACTGGAGGGGAGCAGTTCTTC.